Below are 21 T cell receptor beta chains sequenced from a single sample in a study of shared clonotypes between healthy human individuals. Some clones are missing from TCRdb's copy, which holds only in-frame ones; the method was immunoSEQ multiplex PCR. Of 2 million to 3 million clones in the sample, roughly nine tenths are singletons; the top ten hold roughly 0.13%. The sample was naive CD4+ T cells sorted from blood. Indicated subset: CD45RA+ positively selected. Receptor source: a man younger than 35 in good health.

The chain has TRBV10-3 and TRBJ1-1; TRBD1 agrees at 7 bases. The junction had 6 bases not matched to a gene; V was cut back by 6 bases and J by 2 bases. The CDR3 extends over 14 amino acids. Germline V gene lookup returns CDR1 ENHRY and CDR2 SYGVKD. CDR3: CAISLDRANTEAFF. The CDR3 DNA sequence: TGTGCCATCAGCCTCGACAGGGCAAACACTGAAGCTTTCTTT.

In its sample, this clone was seen once. V gene TRBV7-2 combines with J gene TRBJ2-3, with D maybe TRBD1 (5 bases). Trimming shortened V by 2 bases and J by 4 bases, and 13 bases separated the two germline ends. Germline CDR1 reads SGHTA; CDR2 reads FQGNSA. This CDR3 has 15 residues. CDR3 loop: CASSLRQGPSDTQYF. Written as DNA, the CDR3 is TGTGCCAGCAGCTTACGGCAGGGCCCTTCAGATACGCAGTATTTT.

Only one count was recorded for this clone. The CDR3 here is CASSKWTGGLYEQYF. CDR3 nucleotide sequence: TGTGCCAGCAGCAAATGGACAGGGGGCTTGTACGAGCAGTACTTC. The J gene is TRBJ2-7, the V gene TRBV7-9; 11 bases fit TRBD1. Germline-derived CDR1 and CDR2 are SEHNR and FQNEAQ (reference sequence). This CDR3 region has 15 residues. V was clipped by 5 bases and J by 4 bases; unmatched bases: 7.

The chain links TRBV5-1 to TRBJ2-5, with D possibly matching TRBD2 (7 bases). Germline V gene lookup returns CDR1 SGHRS and CDR2 YFSETQ. Trimming removed 1 base at V and 5 bases at J, with 15 bases between. The length of the CDR3 is 15 residues. This CDR3 reads CASSLSRGGVETQYF. The CDR3 DNA is TGCGCCAGCAGCTTGAGTAGGGGGGGTGTGGAGACCCAGTACTTC.

This clone was seen a handful of times. Additional DNA sequences in this sample encode the identical CDR3. The chain has TRBV28 and TRBJ1-1, with D unresolved. The CDR3 loop spans 11 amino acids. V dropped 7 bases and J dropped 1 base, with 4 bases sitting between them. Per germline, CDR1 MDHEN and CDR2 SYDVKM. This chain's CDR3 is CASIQNTEAFF. The DNA of the CDR3 is TGTGCCAGCATCCAGAACACTGAAGCTTTCTTT.

DNA of the CDR3: TGTGCCAGCAGTTCAAGCAGAGGAGCTTTCTTT. This codes for CASSSSRGAFF. The chain recombines TRBV6-6 with TRBJ1-1, with D unclear. Trimming removed 4 bases at V and 10 bases at J, with 10 bases between. The CDR3 spans 11 residues. Germline V CDR1 and CDR2: MNHNY, SVGAGI (reference sequence).

This chain links TRBV7-2 with TRBJ1-2; D is unresolved. The V end lost 3 bases, the J end lost 5 bases, and 19 bases lay between the germline ends. The CDR3 runs 16 residues. CDR1 is SGHTA, CDR2 FQGNSA, per germline. In DNA, the CDR3 is TGTGCCAGCAGCTTTGACGGACGGCGGTTAAAGTATGGCTACACCTTC. This codes for CASSFDGRRLKYGYTF.

This chain connects TRBV13 to TRBJ1-4; tentative D call: TRBD1 (5 bases). CDR1 and CDR2 (germline): PRHDT, FYEKMQ (reference sequence). The length of the CDR3 is 12 residues. V dropped 6 bases and J dropped 6 bases, with 8 bases sitting between them. CDR3: CASRTAYEKLFF. The CDR3 bases are TGTGCCAGCAGGACAGCCTATGAAAAACTGTTTTTT.

The CDR3 DNA is TGCAGCGTTCCGGGCGGGCCTAAACTTAGCTCCTACAATGAGCAGTTCTTC. Amino acid sequence: CSVPGGPKLSSYNEQFF. The chain carries TRBV29-1 and TRBJ2-1; possible D gene TRBD2, 5 bases. CDR3 size: 17 residues. Germline CDR1 and CDR2: SQVTM and ANQGSEA. The V end lost 5 bases, the J end lost 0 bases, and 20 bases lay between the germline ends.

V is TRBV5-1 and J is TRBJ2-5; perhaps D is TRBD1 or TRBD2 (5 bases each). The CDR3 extends over 14 amino acids. Germline assignment: CDR1 SGHRS and CDR2 YFSETQ. V lost 7 bases and J 5 bases, leaving 18 bases between the germline ends. The CDR3 reads CASGTGGGYETQYF. The DNA of the CDR3 is TGCGCCAGCGGGACGGGCGGCGGCTACGAGACCCAGTACTTC.

This chain uses TRBV18 with TRBJ1-1; 8 bases line up with TRBD1. This CDR3 comprises 13 residues. The V gene end was trimmed by 5 bases and the J gene end by 7 bases; junction bases not matched to a gene: 6. The germline V gene encodes CDR1 KGHSH and CDR2 LQKENI. The CDR3 coding sequence is TGTGCCAGCTCATCTGGACAGGGCCTTGAAGCTTTCTTT. Its protein is CASSSGQGLEAFF. The full variable domain, in which reference TRBV18 and TRBJ1-1 provide the parts outside the CDR3, is NAGVMQNPRHLVRRRGQEARLRCSPMKGHSHVYWYRQLPEEGLKFMVYLQKENIIDESGMPKERFSAEFPKEGPSILRIQQVVRGDSAAYFCASSSGQGLEAFFGQGTRLTVV.

The chain carries TRBV14 and TRBJ1-6; no definite D call. V lost 3 bases, J lost 0 bases, and 6 bases lay in between. CDR3 length: 15 residues. Germline values: CDR1 SGHDN, CDR2 FVKESK. The CDR3 here is CASSQKSSYNSPLHF. In nucleotides, the CDR3 is TGTGCCAGCAGCCAGAAGAGCTCCTATAATTCACCCCTCCACTTT.

The chain employs TRBV18 and TRBJ2-7; a possible D gene is TRBD2 (7 bases). Germline V lookup: CDR1 KGHSH, CDR2 LQKENI. The length of the CDR3 is 15 residues. Trimming removed 2 bases at V and 4 bases at J, with 15 bases between. The CDR3 sequence: CASSPWGGRSYEQYF. The CDR3 DNA follows: TGTGCCAGCTCACCATGGGGGGGGCGATCGTACGAGCAGTACTTC.

This clone was counted between two and nine times. The chain has TRBV5-6 and TRBJ1-5; perhaps TRBD1 as D (5 bases). Germline V gene lookup returns CDR1 SGHDT and CDR2 YYEEEE. This CDR3 spans 16 amino acids. V gave up 2 bases and J gave up 2 bases, with 14 bases separating them. Here the CDR3 DNA reads TGTGCCAGCAGCTTCGCAGGCGGGGGTGGCAATCAGCCCCAGCATTTT. Its translation is CASSFAGGGGNQPQHF.

Comment on this clone: Other DNA sequences in the same sample also yield this CDR3. The V and J genes are TRBV10-3 and TRBJ2-2; 8 bases are shared with TRBD2. CDR3 size: 14 residues. From germline, CDR1 is ENHRY and CDR2 SYGVKD. Trimming removed 4 bases from V and 5 bases from J; junction bases left unmatched: 3. CDR3 region: CAISVAGGTGELFF. In nucleotides, the CDR3 is TGTGCCATCAGTGTTGCGGGAGGTACCGGGGAGCTGTTTTTT.

This rearrangement joins TRBV29-1 to TRBJ2-1; 11 bases are shared with TRBD2. Unmatched junction bases numbered 7, after V lost 1 base and J lost 2 bases. The CDR3 covers 17 residues. Germline V gene data show CDR1 as SQVTM and CDR2 as ANQGSEA. DNA of the CDR3: TGCAGCGTTGAAGGCGAAGAGGGACTAGCGGCCTACAATGAGCAGTTCTTC. Translating gives CSVEGEEGLAAYNEQFF.

This chain joins TRBV19 and TRBJ1-6; 7 bases agree with TRBD1. In germline, CDR1 is LNHDA, CDR2 SQIVND (reference sequence). The trim removed 7 bases at V and 7 bases at J, leaving 13 bases unmatched. The CDR3 spans 16 residues. In nucleotides, the CDR3 is TGTGCCAGTACCCCGACAGGGCGTCTGCAAAATTCACCCCTCCACTTT. Translation gives CASTPTGRLQNSPLHF.

The gene calls are TRBV6-1 and TRBJ1-1, with TRBD1 as a possible D gene (6 bases). Trimming took 6 bases from V and 7 from J, leaving 12 bases between them. This CDR3 is built from 12 residues. The germline V gene encodes CDR1 MNHNS and CDR2 SASEGT. CDR3 DNA: TGTGCCAGCAGCTTGACAGGCTATGAAGCTTTCTTT. Its protein is CASSLTGYEAFF.

This chain uses TRBV6-5 with TRBJ2-3; maybe TRBD2 (6 bases). CDR1 MNHEY and CDR2 SVGAGI come from the germline V gene. The V end was cut by 11 bases, the J end by 4 bases, with 16 bases between. This CDR3 comprises 13 residues. In DNA form, the CDR3 reads TGTGCCGGAGGGACCAGCAGAGCAGATACGCAGTATTTT. It yields the protein CAGGTSRADTQYF.

The chain joins TRBV5-1 to TRBJ1-2; perhaps TRBD1 as D (6 bases). The CDR3 loop spans 13 amino acids. With 5 bases removed from V and 2 bases from J, the gap between germline ends came to 10 bases. From germline, CDR1 is SGHRS and CDR2 YFSETQ. The CDR3 sequence is CASRDSLNYGYTF. In nucleotides, the CDR3 is TGCGCCAGCAGGGACAGCTTGAACTATGGCTACACCTTC.

The gene calls are TRBV7-2 and TRBJ1-2; D unresolved. Trimming removed 5 bases at V and 2 bases at J, with 6 bases between. CDR3 size: 12 residues. From germline, CDR1 is SGHTA and CDR2 FQGNSA. This chain's CDR3 is CASSVSNYGYTF. The CDR3 coding sequence is TGTGCCAGCAGCGTTTCGAACTATGGCTACACCTTC.